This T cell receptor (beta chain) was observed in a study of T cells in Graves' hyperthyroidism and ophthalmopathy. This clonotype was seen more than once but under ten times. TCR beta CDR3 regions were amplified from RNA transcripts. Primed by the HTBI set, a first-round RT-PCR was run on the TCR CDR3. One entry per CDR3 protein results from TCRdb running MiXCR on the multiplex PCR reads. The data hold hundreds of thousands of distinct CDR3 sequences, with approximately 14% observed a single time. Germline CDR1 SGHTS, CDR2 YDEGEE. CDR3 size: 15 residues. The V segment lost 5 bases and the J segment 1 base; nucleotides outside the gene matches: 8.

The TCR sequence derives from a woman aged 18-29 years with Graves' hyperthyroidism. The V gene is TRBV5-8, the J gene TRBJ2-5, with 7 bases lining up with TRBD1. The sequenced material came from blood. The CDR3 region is CASRLGQVTQETQYF. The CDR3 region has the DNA TGTGCCAGCAGGCTCGGACAGGTCACCCAAGAGACCCAGTACTTC.